The present T cell receptor (beta chain) was sequenced within a study of cytomegalovirus exposure and HLA in healthy donors (dated by TCRdb to about 2017). Notes on the research overall: According to an earlier analysis of 587 of the donors, about 179 million T cells yielded approximately 120 million unique TCR beta sequences and about 300 Gb of sequence data. An earlier analysis of approximately 640 of the donors applied high-throughput TCR beta sequencing to assess whether each TCR beta V gene segment acted as functional or pseudogenic. Typing coverage varied by locus: roughly 629-630 donors for A, B, C, DRB1 and DQB1; under 550 for DQA1; some 610 for DPA1; some 470 for DPB1. A separate validation cohort of roughly 110 different subjects was used in addition to the approximately 670-subject first cohort. Roughly 300 gigabases of sequencing data and tens of millions of unique TCR sequences were included in an early release covering about 620 HLA-typed donors. A later analysis re-examined previously published TCR beta repertoires from roughly 650 donors and added high-resolution HLA genotyping to investigate patterns of TCR occurrence. Among 300 to 500 genotyped donors of the cohort, an average of approximately 240,000 unique TCR beta nucleotide sequences was sequenced per donor, of which approximately 18% were non-productive. Donor age, sex, ethnicity and CMV serostatus were collected together with the repertoire data. Class I and class II HLA loci were covered by the typing at four-digit resolution. In a later genetic analysis, genome-wide SNP genotypes for about three fifths of the roughly 670 donors were used, and that subset was treated as a discovery cohort. To predict cytomegalovirus infection status, the study combined high-throughput TCR immunosequencing, statistical association of individual TCRs with disease status, and machine learning. Because of strong linkage in the cohort, roughly five DR-DQ haplotypes were treated as single units for association and clustering. The study aimed to test whether cataloging public T cell receptors could reveal signatures of past pathogen exposure. The genetic ancestry cluster associated with self-reported Caucasian donors included 81% of the 300 to 400 genotyped donors. The study used immunosequencing to profile the T cell repertoires of 670 or so subjects and linked those repertoires to cytomegalovirus serostatus. The later analysis used no new phenotypic data to find candidate immune exposures, relying instead on TCR beta sequences and their occurrence across donors. All discovery cohort repertoires had been generated using a single sequencing platform.

The library came from the immunoSEQ multiplex PCR assay. For the multiplex PCR, a mixture combining 60 forward primers for TCR Vbeta segments and 13 reverse primers for TCR Jbeta segments was used. The CDR3 region of rearranged TCR beta genes was amplified from genomic DNA by a multiplex PCR assay. The amplified TCR beta libraries were sequenced on the Illumina HiSeq System as 87-base-pair reads. The authors' pipeline ran thus. Across the 500 to 750 repertoires, a later analysis counted some 81 million unique TCR beta chains, approximately 12 million of which were shared by at least two donors. A nearest-neighbor algorithm error-corrected the raw reads and collapsed the reads into unique sequences, merging closely related sequences to remove PCR and sequencing errors. To assign V, D and J gene segments, CDR3 sequences were aligned to IMGT reference sequences. For a sequence to be retained, a match of at least six nucleotides to both a V gene segment and a J gene segment was required. A rearrangement was called productive if the CDR3 had no stop codons and remained in frame with V and J, and every other rearrangement was called non-productive. Following IMGT convention, CDR3 was defined as the stretch from the second conserved V-encoded cysteine up to the conserved J-encoded phenylalanine. In an earlier analysis of roughly 580 of the donors, sequences lacking an unambiguous match to a single V gene segment were excluded. In an earlier analysis of several hundred of the donors, V segments were called functional above 56.7% productive rearrangements and were called segregating when the between-donor standard deviation exceeded 5%. A statistical classification framework was built to diagnose cytomegalovirus status from the catalog of TCR beta chain sequences. In a later analysis, V and J genes were assigned by comparing TCR nucleotide sequences against IMGT/GENE-DB human TR gene sequences. A later analysis assigned CDR3 sequences and most-parsimonious VDJ recombination scenarios with the TCRdist pipeline. In a later analysis, every TCR beta chain was defined by the combination of its CDR3 amino acid sequence and its V-gene family, and reads without a unique V-gene family were dropped. To address suspected cross-contamination and a sequencing artifact, a later analysis removed approximately 590 highly shared, low-generation-probability nucleotide sequences. A later analysis calculated a clonal expansion index for each public chain from normalized within-repertoire ranks of inferred template counts. In a later analysis, generation probabilities were computed with a VDJ recombination model fitted to out-of-frame rearrangements, and the resulting probabilities were checked against IGoR. A later analysis scored TCR-TCR, TCR-HLA and TCR-CMV co-occurrence with hypergeometric tests, applying a repertoire-size bias correction to TCR pairs. False discovery rates were estimated in a later analysis by permuting HLA or CMV assignments 20 times. In a later analysis, co-occurring TCRs were grouped using DBSCAN, and TCRdist sequence similarity was added for clustering within HLA-allele-positive subsets. For co-occurrence clustering, repertoires with fewer than 30,000 or more than 120,000 public chains were excluded, along with four to six repertoires with anomalous nucleotide sharing. This immuneACCESS table, as held by TCRdb, lists in-frame sequences with V and J called but not all clones. Of the missing ones, under half trace to an unresolved V gene in checked studies; the others have no known cause. V, J and clone size are taken as reported in that table, and D and trimming were inferred from the DNA itself. This sample comprises more than 110,000 clones, more than 9.5% of them detected only once. The ten biggest clones cover 1.8% of the sample.

Results the study describes overall, beyond this receptor: In a later analysis, the rate of TCR association differed among HLA loci, with DRB1 alleles having the most associated TCRs and HLA-C alleles having the fewest. In the study, some 180 TCR beta chains were listed as associated with cytomegalovirus. Because HLA typing was missing for some donors at each locus, association tests included only the typed subset. V-gene and J-gene trimming of TCR beta chains was associated with a missense DCLRE1C variant in a later genetic analysis, and the association was replicated in an independent cohort. In vitro tests confirmed that a few of the cytomegalovirus-associated TCR beta chains recognize cytomegalovirus antigens. A cluster of highly shared sequence variants was judged likely to be a technical artifact of the sequencing pipeline. Specific HLA alleles were associated with 15,000 to 20,000 TCR beta sequences at a false discovery rate of 0.05 in a later analysis. The authors suggested that the approach could potentially be generalized to other disease states and immunological phenotypes. Because counts were too low, 15 or so rarely observed V segments, including chromosome 9 orphons, were excluded from the earlier analysis of around 640 of the donors. In an earlier analysis of 500 to 650 of the donors, most TCR beta V segments appeared in productive rearrangements about 87% or about 30% of the time, broadly matching IMGT annotations. In a later analysis, HLA-associated TCR beta chains showed more clonal expansion and lower generation probabilities than non-associated chains that were equally common. In a later analysis, several top co-occurrence clusters were reported to appear linked to parvovirus B19, influenza, CMV and Epstein-Barr virus. Linkage disequilibrium might explain the correlated functional status among segregating V segments, but an unknown experimental factor could not be ruled out. The classifier was reported to diagnose cytomegalovirus status with high specificity and sensitivity in both the original cohort and the validation cohort. According to a later genetic analysis, donors in an Asian-associated ancestry cluster had fewer N-insertions in productive TCRs than the roughly 660-donor mean. Presence/absence analyses assumed roughly uniform sequencing depth across donors, an assumption that may not hold. When HLA alleles, especially DR and DQ, strongly co-occurred, attributing TCR associations to individual alleles was difficult. Because the 87-base-pair reads could not distinguish some IMGT-functional V segments, including TRBV6-2 and TRBV6-3, those segments were excluded. Only TCR beta chains were sequenced in this cohort, and the absence of alpha or paired-chain data limited detectable features. Across donors, most TCR sequences were observed very rarely, whereas some public TCRs were present in many individuals. For the cohort, immune exposure information was limited to CMV serostatus. A further reported finding was that TCR beta sequences accurately predicted the HLA-A and HLA-B alleles for most subjects in the first cohort. A later analysis found that most CMV-associated TCR beta chains appeared HLA-restricted, with HLA associations seemingly driven largely by CMV exposure.

In total, approximately 700 healthy bone marrow donors made up the cohort. All cohort members were sampled while nominally healthy, although unrecorded immune exposures were likely present. The donor was CMV seronegative and belonged to the group of 352 seronegative cohort members. A peripheral blood sample was collected from each donor, and TCR beta sequencing was performed on peripheral blood mononuclear cells. Genomic DNA was extracted from the blood cell samples with the Qiagen DNeasy Blood Extraction Kit. With respect to this clone: Its specific antigen is unknown. Within one base of it there is no much larger clone, and no base qualities were kept.

Looking up the germline V gene (reference sequence) yields CDR1 LNHDA and CDR2 SQIVND. Here V drops 3 bases and J drops 2 bases, and the junction holds 5 bases not matched to any gene. Counted from cysteine to phenylalanine, this CDR3 has 15 amino acids. The retained sequence is limited to the CDR3, 45 bases, with the frame set at the first base. Material: PBMCs. The chain is encoded by TRBV19 joined to TRBJ1-1; TRBD1 agrees with 8 junctional bases. This clonotype originated in a man aged 45-60 years in good health and CMV-seronegative. The encoded CDR3 is CASSIRGTGNTEAFF. The sequenced DNA is TGTGCCAGTAGTATCAGGGGGACAGGCAACACTGAAGCTTTCTTT.